This T cell receptor beta chain was recorded in a study of a mutant IDH1 vaccine in newly diagnosed glioma (dated by TCRdb to about 2021). Notes on the research overall: Across visits V03 through V10, patients got a total of eight vaccinations, given in weeks 1, 3, 5, 7, 11, 15, 19 and 23. For exploratory analyses, longitudinal TCRB deep sequencing was carried out in roughly 23 treated patients wherever samples were available. Vaccination was initiated 4-6 weeks after radiotherapy alone, or concurrently with temozolomide cycles in the chemotherapy-containing groups. Peripheral blood samples were drawn at six visits, namely V03 (baseline), V05, V07, V10, V12 and V13. Of the roughly 34 treated patients, around 60% were male and roughly 40% were female, and a mean age of roughly 41 years was recorded. Before enrollment, patients had received standard therapy of radiotherapy alone, temozolomide alone, or radiochemotherapy with temozolomide; most received the combination.

With respect to this clone: Its target antigen remains unknown. There are no base qualities to consult, and no much larger clone falls within one base.

Paper-wide results and their limitations: Changes in the top peripheral T cell clonotypes picked up by TCRB sequencing did not appear to be linked to pseudoprogression. Vaccine-induced immune responses across multiple MHC alleles were detected in over 85% of patients. The authors stated that sample limitations prevented analyses of patient blood samples from being reproduced. PBMC samples for TCRB deep sequencing were selected based on availability.

Trimming at the junction amounts to 5 bases on V and 4 bases on J, and the germline ends lie 12 bases apart. The CDR3 runs 13 amino acids, cysteine and phenylalanine included. Only the CDR3 portion is preserved as DNA: 39 bases, with reading frame beginning at the first base. From a lookup of the germline V gene, CDR1 and CDR2 are SGHVS and FQNEAQ. Library construction relied on the immunoSEQ multiplex PCR assay. The hsTCRB Kit was used according to the manufacturer's protocol to amplify rearranged TCR beta chain sequences. TCRB libraries were sequenced on an Illumina MiSeq. Concerning the study's data processing: The proprietary platform of the kit vendor was used for demultiplexing, trimming and gene mapping. TCRdb holds this immuneACCESS table with in-frame rearrangements only. Some clones are missing; in checked studies, unresolved V genes explain under half, and the rest has no known cause. Clone size and V and J calls were adopted from that table, with D and trimming inferred from the DNA. In all, the sample holds roughly 11,000 clones, and 80% to 90% of those were seen once. Roughly 6% of the sample rests with the top ten.

The time point tag for this specimen amounts to: week 5, during vaccination. Every vaccine dose consisted of 300 ug of a 20-mer mutant IDH1 peptide in Montanide, administered subcutaneously together with topical imiquimod. All donors had newly diagnosed IDH1-mutant astrocytomas of WHO grade 3 or 4 that showed loss of nuclear ATRX. The samples were drawn from NOA16, a multicentre, single-arm, open-label phase I trial in Germany that tested a mutant IDH1 peptide vaccine in humans for the first time. Genomic DNA for TCRB sequencing was extracted from EDTA blood using the DNeasy Blood and Tissue Kit. The TCR originated in a woman aged 35 to 49 with glioma. Some clones in this sample may be carry-over from other donors' samples. Sequences were derived from PBMCs, sampled from a glioma patient whose treatment included an IDH1 peptide vaccine. Recombination connected TRBV7-8 to TRBJ2-7, with no confidently assigned D gene. This receptor has the CDR3 CASSPPHLYEQYF. The sequenced DNA: TGTGCCAGCAGCCCTCCGCATCTGTACGAGCAGTACTTC.